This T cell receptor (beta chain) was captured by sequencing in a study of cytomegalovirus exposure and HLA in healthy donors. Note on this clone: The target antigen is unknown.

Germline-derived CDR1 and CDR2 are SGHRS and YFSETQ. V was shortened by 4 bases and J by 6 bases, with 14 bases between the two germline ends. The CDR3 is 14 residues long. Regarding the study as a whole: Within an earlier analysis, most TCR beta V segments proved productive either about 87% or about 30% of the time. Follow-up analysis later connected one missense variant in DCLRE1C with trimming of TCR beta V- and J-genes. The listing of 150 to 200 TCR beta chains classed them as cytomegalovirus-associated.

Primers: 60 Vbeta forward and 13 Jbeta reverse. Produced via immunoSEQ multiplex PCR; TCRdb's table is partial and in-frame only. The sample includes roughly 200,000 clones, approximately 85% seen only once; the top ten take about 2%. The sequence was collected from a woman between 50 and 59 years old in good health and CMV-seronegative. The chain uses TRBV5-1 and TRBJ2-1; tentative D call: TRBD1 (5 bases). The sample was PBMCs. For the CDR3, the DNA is TGCGCCAGCAGCGCTACAGGAATCGCCAATGAGCAGTTCTTC. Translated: CASSATGIANEQFF.